This entry lists 10 T cell receptor beta chains sequenced from one sample in a study of shared clonotypes between healthy human individuals. The data were produced by immunoSEQ multiplex PCR, yet TCRdb's version contains in-frame clones alone and is incomplete. The sample has hundreds of thousands of clones; around 95% are singletons. CD45RO-negative, CCR7-selected cells formed the naive CD8 fraction, which excluded terminally differentiated effector memory CD45RA+ cells. Sequencing used naive CD8+ T cells sorted from blood. These receptors originate from a woman aged 25 to 39 in good health.

The genes are TRBV28 and TRBJ2-7, with 10 bases fitting TRBD1. V lost 6 bases, J lost 3 bases, and 8 bases stayed unmatched. Germline V gives CDR1 MDHEN, CDR2 SYDVKM. This CDR3 has 15 amino acids. The CDR3 reads CASSPYRDRGYEQYF. CDR3 nucleotide sequence: TGTGCCAGCAGCCCGTACCGGGACAGGGGCTACGAGCAGTACTTC. The full variable domain, rest sourced from reference TRBV28 and TRBJ2-7, is DVKVTQSSRYLVKRTGEKVFLECVQDMDHENMFWYRQDPGLGLRLIYFSYDVKMKEKGDIPEGYSVSREKKERFSLILESASTNQTSMYLCASSPYRDRGYEQYFGPGTRLTVT.

A few counts support this clone. V is TRBV5-4 and J is TRBJ2-1, with D perhaps matching TRBD2 (6 bases). The CDR3 sequence is 14 residues long. The germline V gene encodes CDR1 SGHNT and CDR2 YYREEE (reference sequence). The V end was cut by 6 bases, the J end by 4 bases, with 14 bases between. The CDR3 region is CASTNGSRYNEQFF. CDR3 in DNA: TGTGCCAGCACTAACGGGAGTAGGTACAATGAGCAGTTCTTC.

The chain uses TRBV27 and TRBJ1-5; 9 positions match TRBD1. After removal of 7 bases from V and 5 bases from J, the junction contained 6 bases not matched to a gene. The CDR3 runs to 14 residues. CDR1 MNHEY and CDR2 SMNVEV come from the germline V gene (reference sequence). Here the CDR3 reads CASTITGGDQPQHF. DNA of the CDR3: TGTGCCAGCACCATCACAGGGGGCGATCAGCCCCAGCATTTT.

CDR3 protein: CASSSPRDSPEAFF. CDR3 DNA sequence: TGTGCCAGCAGCTCCCCCCGGGACAGCCCTGAAGCTTTCTTT. This chain connects TRBV7-9 to TRBJ1-1, with 7 bases identical to TRBD1. The CDR3 covers 14 residues. The V gene end was trimmed by 4 bases and the J gene end by 6 bases; junction bases not matched to a gene: 8. The V gene's germline CDR1 is SEHNR and CDR2 FQNEAQ (reference sequence).

The J gene is TRBJ2-1, the V gene TRBV5-6, with TRBD2 matching over 10 bases. Germline V gives CDR1 SGHDT, CDR2 YYEEEE. This CDR3 is built from 14 residues. J gave up 7 bases and V 3 bases, and 4 bases lay outside the gene matches. The CDR3 DNA follows: TGTGCCAGCAGCTCCGGACTAGCGGTGAATGAGCAGTTCTTC. The encoded protein is CASSSGLAVNEQFF.

The chain recombines TRBV10-3 with TRBJ2-2; possibly TRBD1 for D (5 bases). Trimming took off 0 bases at V and 6 bases at J, with 14 bases between the two ends. The CDR3 has 16 amino acids. In germline, CDR1 is ENHRY, CDR2 SYGVKD. CDR3 loop: CAISESTQGRAGELFF. As DNA, the CDR3 is TGTGCCATCAGTGAGTCGACTCAGGGAAGGGCCGGGGAGCTGTTTTTT.

The genes are TRBV19 and TRBJ2-7, with no clear D. The germline V and J ends were trimmed by 3 bases and 4 bases, with 16 bases remaining between them. Germline CDR1 is LNHDA and CDR2 is SQIVND (reference sequence). The CDR3 runs 15 residues. CDR3 nucleotides: TGTGCCAGTAGTATGGGCAGCTCCTACGTTTACGAGCAGTACTTC. Its protein is CASSMGSSYVYEQYF.

This chain uses TRBV28 with TRBJ2-7, with 7 nucleotides matching TRBD2. The V and J ends lost 6 bases and 5 bases, in that order; junction bases with no gene match: 10. The CDR3 runs to 14 residues. The germline V gene encodes CDR1 MDHEN and CDR2 SYDVKM. In DNA form, the CDR3 reads TGTGCCAGCAGCCCCGGGGAGGGAATCAACGAGCAGTACTTC. It specifies CASSPGEGINEQYF.

This chain links TRBV15 with TRBJ2-1, with a tentative D call TRBD2 (5 bases). Germline CDR1 LNHNV, CDR2 YYDKDF (reference sequence). This CDR3 has 16 residues. The V end lost 0 bases, the J end lost 3 bases, and 12 bases lay between the germline ends. In nucleotides, the CDR3 is TGTGCCACCAGCAGAGATGGCGGGTTTAGCTACAATGAGCAGTTCTTC. It is translated as CATSRDGGFSYNEQFF. Variable domain in full (rest from reference TRBV15 and TRBJ2-1): DAMVIQNPRYQVTQFGKPVTLSCSQTLNHNVMYWYQQKSSQAPKLLFHYYDKDFNNEADTPDNFQSRRPNTSFCFLDIRSPGLGDTAMYLCATSRDGGFSYNEQFFGPGTRLTVL.

The V gene is TRBV27, the J gene TRBJ1-1; no clear D. V lost 0 bases and J 1 base, leaving 9 bases between the germline ends. This CDR3 contains 15 residues. Germline CDR1 is MNHEY and CDR2 is SMNVEV (reference sequence). CDR3 nucleotides: TGTGCCAGCAGTTTATCGGGCAGCCCGAACACTGAAGCTTTCTTT. It yields the protein CASSLSGSPNTEAFF.